These T cell receptor beta chains were read from a single sample in a study of cytomegalovirus exposure and HLA in healthy donors. TCRdb's copy holds only in-frame clones and misses some; the assay was immunoSEQ multiplex PCR. The sample carries under 200,000 clones, 65% to 90% recorded once. Material for sequencing was PBMCs. These receptors were taken from a woman aged 25 to 45 in good health and CMV-seronegative. The CDR3 runs from the conserved cysteine through the conserved F or W. D genes are given only for firm matches. Size is stated for part of the rows, as once, few or many counts, or as a class when the clone is expanded.

j_gene | v_gene | abundance | len | d_gene | CDR3aa | CDR3nt
TRBJ1-2 | TRBV6-6 | NA | 12 | NA | CASSYTDYGYTF | TGTGCCAGCAGTTATACAGACTATGGCTACACCTTC
TRBJ2-1 | TRBV7-6 | NA | 16 | NA | CASSLLLRDTYNEQFF | TGTGCCAGCAGCTTATTACTCCGGGACACCTACAATGAGCAGTTCTTC
TRBJ2-7 | TRBV5-1 | NA | 13 | NA | CASSEGRTYEQYF | TGCGCCAGCAGCGAAGGACGGACTTACGAGCAGTACTTC
TRBJ2-2 | TRBV7-3 | NA | 16 | TRBD1 | CASSLFGTGDTGELFF | TGTGCCAGCAGCTTATTTGGGACAGGGGACACCGGGGAGCTGTTTTTT
TRBJ2-5 | TRBV28 | NA | 14 | NA | CASSSETVGETQYF | TGTGCCAGCAGTTCTGAGACAGTGGGGGAGACCCAGTACTTC
TRBJ2-2 | TRBV5-1 | NA | 16 | TRBD1 | CASSVGQGANTGELFF | TGCGCCAGCAGCGTGGGACAGGGGGCCAACACCGGGGAGCTGTTTTTT
TRBJ2-7 | TRBV5-1 | NA | 14 | TRBD2 | CASSLTSGSYEQYF | TGCGCCAGCAGCTTAACTAGCGGCTCCTACGAGCAGTACTTC
TRBJ2-7 | TRBV19 | once | 11 | NA | CASMEGSEQYF | TGTGCCAGTATGGAGGGCTCCGAGCAGTACTTC
TRBJ2-2 | TRBV28 | NA | 15 | TRBD2 | CASSAGGFDTGELFF | TGTGCCAGCAGTGCGGGGGGATTTGACACCGGGGAGCTGTTTTTT
TRBJ2-2 | TRBV7-9 | NA | 16 | TRBD1 | CASSFSPTGDGGELFF | TGTGCCAGCAGCTTTAGCCCCACAGGGGACGGCGGGGAGCTGTTTTTT
TRBJ2-2 | TRBV27 | NA | 20 | TRBD2 | CASSFGLAGDLRSNTGELFF | TGTGCCAGCAGTTTTGGGCTAGCGGGAGATCTGCGGTCGAACACCGGGGAGCTGTTTTTT
TRBJ2-5 | TRBV5-1 | few | 14 | NA | CASSLRLGRETQYF | TGCGCCAGCAGCTTGAGACTAGGACGAGAGACCCAGTACTTC
TRBJ2-2 | TRBV7-9 | NA | 17 | TRBD2 | CASSMRTIAGGTGELFF | TGTGCCAGCAGTATGCGGACCATAGCGGGAGGGACCGGGGAGCTGTTTTTT
TRBJ2-1 | TRBV10-3 | NA | 14 | TRBD2 | CAISLTESGGEQFF | TGTGCCATCAGTTTGACAGAGTCGGGGGGGGAGCAGTTCTTC
TRBJ2-3 | TRBV18 | NA | 11 | NA | CASSEVDTQYF | TGTGCCAGCTCAGAGGTAGATACGCAGTATTTT
TRBJ2-7 | TRBV5-1 | NA | 12 | NA | CASSHPSYEQYF | TGCGCCAGCAGCCACCCATCCTACGAGCAGTACTTC
TRBJ2-2 | TRBV2 | NA | 14 | NA | CASRDRANTGELFF | TGTGCCAGCAGGGACAGAGCGAACACCGGGGAGCTGTTTTTT